These T cell receptor beta chains were read from a single sample in a study of blood T cell repertoires in COVID-19. Data came from immunoSEQ multiplex PCR; TCRdb stores just in-frame clones and leaves some out. The data hold 400,000 or so clones, with around nine tenths observed a single time. The source material was peripheral blood. The receptors originated from a woman aged 40 to 50 with COVID-19, enrolled during active disease. The conserved cysteine and the conserved F or W are not part of the CDR3 here.

j_call v_call cdr3_aa
TRBJ2-7 TRBV18 ASSQDRGAYEQY
TRBJ1-1 TRBV28 ASSLAGGLSSDTEAF
TRBJ2-1 TRBV27 ASSLTGTSDEQF
TRBJ1-2 TRBV9 ASSPGGIYGYT
TRBJ2-4 TRBV6-6 ASIQGVTVAKNIQY
TRBJ1-5 TRBV6-5 ASNADREWNQPQH
TRBJ2-1 TRBV4-3 ASSQEGLAGEQF
TRBJ1-1 TRBV15 ATSRGTGFDTEAF
TRBJ1-2 TRBV9 ASSVGAAGLTNYGYT
TRBJ1-3 TRBV7-9 ASSFGTSSGNTIY
TRBJ1-1 TRBV6-6 ASSYSMGANTEAF
TRBJ1-4 TRBV7-9 ASSEGSLPGEKLF
TRBJ1-2 TRBV5-6 ASSLVPTGAGYT
TRBJ1-5 TRBV3-1/TRBV3-2 ASSQNDRTGNQPQH
. TRBV27 ASSLAGTSYNEQF
TRBJ2-1 TRBV28 ASSRLNNEQF
TRBJ2-1 TRBV28 ASRSSGDYNEQF
TRBJ2-2 TRBV7-2 ASSSEGGGPHLF
TRBJ2-2 TRBV9 ASSFRQGTTGELF
TRBJ2-7 TRBV6-5 ASGEGLALAYEQY
TRBJ2-1 TRBV14 ASSQRPGSSYNEQF
TRBJ2-7 TRBV28 ASNSPGSAYEQY
TRBJ1-6 TRBV6-6 ASSSEAHYNSPLH
TRBJ1-2 TRBV27 ASSLSSRAEGYT
TRBJ1-2 TRBV28 ASSPPRTGGKDGYT
TRBJ1-5 TRBV24-1 ATSTSRTAGLFTNQPQH
TRBJ2-5 TRBV5-1 ASSLQETQY
TRBJ2-2 TRBV27 ASRQLAGTGELF
TRBJ1-4 TRBV28 AITGTNEKLF
TRBJ2-3 TRBV5-4 ASSLTGAGDTQY
TRBJ1-2 TRBV30 AWSGYRTTSNYGYT
TRBJ1-2 TRBV7-2 ASSPPGGYGYT
TRBJ2-1 TRBV7-6 ASSLGVSSGYNEQF
TRBJ1-5 TRBV5-1 ASSPGMGNQPQH
TRBJ1-6 TRBV4-3 ASSQQGSRSPLH
TRBJ1-4 TRBV7-8 ASSSSTPTGWLNEKLF
TRBJ1-5 TRBV12-3/TRBV12-4 ASSRQSNQPQH
TRBJ1-1 TRBV12-3/TRBV12-4 ASSTGFGAF
TRBJ2-7 TRBV9 ASSVGSGGPHEQY
TRBJ1-6 TRBV27 ASSFGTGGTPLH
TRBJ1-1 TRBV12-5 ASGLSGQGDLGTEAF
TRBJ1-4 TRBV28 ASSAENEKLF
TRBJ2-2 TRBV27 ASSLFRGDTGELF
TRBJ2-2 TRBV28 ASRYQGVPGELF
TRBJ2-2 TRBV30 AWSVRTSRGELF
TRBJ1-2 TRBV7-9 ASSPGGGNGYT
TRBJ2-7 TRBV14 ASSQDLSYEQY
TRBJ1-1 TRBV28 ASSSQSGGVAEAF
TRBJ1-1 TRBV24-1 ATSDNREEAF
TRBJ1-5 TRBV5-4 ASSFRPGTGINQPQH
TRBJ1-2 TRBV29-1 SVEGRAGTNYGYT
TRBJ1-2 TRBV7-9 ASSLGQGFSST
TRBJ1-2 TRBV27 ASSWTGTYGYT
TRBJ2-1 TRBV7-9 ASSLSTSFPF
TRBJ1-6 TRBV4-3 ASSRGGQGFNSPLH
TRBJ1-2 TRBV2 ASSEGGRYGYT
TRBJ2-1 TRBV27 ASSTRVQQF
TRBJ1-6 TRBV27 ASSLKGGNSPLH
TRBJ2-5 TRBV2 ASSVSGEGTQY
TRBJ2-5 TRBV5-5 ASSLYRGQETQY